The present T cell receptor (beta chain) was sequenced within a study of identical twins. V lost 5 bases to trimming and J lost 15 bases; unmatched junction nucleotides: 13. The CDR3 loop spans 13 amino acids. Germline CDR1 and CDR2: SEHNR and FQNEAQ (reference sequence). Template switching created a universal primer site, and the cDNA included unique molecular identifiers. TCRdb re-analysed the 5' RACE reads in MiXCR, keeping a single row per CDR3 protein. The data show 400,000 to 550,000 distinct CDR3 sequences, around 15% seen once. Another study also made use of these data, one on yellow fever vaccine responses in identical twins.

The sequenced sample was CD4+ T cells sorted from blood. The chain carries TRBV7-9 and TRBJ2-1; 7 bases map to TRBD2. This TCR was sampled from a woman under 30 in good health. This chain's CDR3 is CASSQNGLAVLFF. The DNA of the CDR3 is TGTGCCAGCAGCCAAAACGGGCTAGCGGTCCTGTTCTTC.